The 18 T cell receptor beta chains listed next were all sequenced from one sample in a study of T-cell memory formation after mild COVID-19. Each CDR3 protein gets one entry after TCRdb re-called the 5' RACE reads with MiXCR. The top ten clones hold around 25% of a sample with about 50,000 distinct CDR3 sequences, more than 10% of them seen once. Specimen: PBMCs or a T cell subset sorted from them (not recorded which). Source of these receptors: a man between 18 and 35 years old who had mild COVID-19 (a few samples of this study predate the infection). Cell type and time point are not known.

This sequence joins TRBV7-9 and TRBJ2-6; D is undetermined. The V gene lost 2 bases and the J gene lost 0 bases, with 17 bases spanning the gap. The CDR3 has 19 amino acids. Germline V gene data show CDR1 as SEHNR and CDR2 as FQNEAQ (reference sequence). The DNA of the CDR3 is TGTGCCAGCAGCTTATCCCCCCACGTCGGGCTCTCTGGGGCCAACGTCCTGACTTTC. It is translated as CASSLSPHVGLSGANVLTF. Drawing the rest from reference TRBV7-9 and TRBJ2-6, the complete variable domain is DTGVSQNPRHKITKRGQNVTFRCDPISEHNRLYWYRQTLGQGPEFLTYFQNEAQLEKSRLLSDRFSAERPKGSFSTLEIQRTEQGDSAMYLCASSLSPHVGLSGANVLTFGAGSRLTVL.

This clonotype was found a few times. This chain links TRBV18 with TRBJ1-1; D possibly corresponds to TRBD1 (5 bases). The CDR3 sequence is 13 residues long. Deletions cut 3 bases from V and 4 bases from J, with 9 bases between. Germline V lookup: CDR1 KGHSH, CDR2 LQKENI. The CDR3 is CASSPRAGTEAFF. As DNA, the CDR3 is TGTGCCAGCTCACCCAGGGCTGGCACTGAAGCTTTCTTT. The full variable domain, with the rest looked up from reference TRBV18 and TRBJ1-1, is NAGVMQNPRHLVRRRGQEARLRCSPMKGHSHVYWYRQLPEEGLKFMVYLQKENIIDESGMPKERFSAEFPKEGPSILRIQQVVRGDSAAYFCASSPRAGTEAFFGQGTRLTVV.

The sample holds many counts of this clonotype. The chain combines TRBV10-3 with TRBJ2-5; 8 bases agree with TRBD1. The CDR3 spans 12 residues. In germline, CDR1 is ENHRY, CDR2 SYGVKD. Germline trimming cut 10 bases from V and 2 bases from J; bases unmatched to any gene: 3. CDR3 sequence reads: CATRQGQETQYF. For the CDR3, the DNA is TGTGCCACAAGACAGGGGCAAGAGACCCAGTACTTC.

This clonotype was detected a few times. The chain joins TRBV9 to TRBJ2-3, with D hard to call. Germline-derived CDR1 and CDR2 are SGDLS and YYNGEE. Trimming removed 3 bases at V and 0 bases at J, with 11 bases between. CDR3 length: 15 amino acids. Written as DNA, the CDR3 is TGTGCCAGCAGCGCCCGTTCGACTAGCACAGATACGCAGTATTTT. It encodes CASSARSTSTDTQYF.

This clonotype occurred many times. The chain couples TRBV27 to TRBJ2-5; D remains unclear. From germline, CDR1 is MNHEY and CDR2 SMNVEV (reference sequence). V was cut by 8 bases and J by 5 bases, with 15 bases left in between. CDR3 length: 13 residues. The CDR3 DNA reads TGTGCCAGCCCCAAGGTAGGGATGGAGACCCAGTACTTC. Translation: CASPKVGMETQYF.

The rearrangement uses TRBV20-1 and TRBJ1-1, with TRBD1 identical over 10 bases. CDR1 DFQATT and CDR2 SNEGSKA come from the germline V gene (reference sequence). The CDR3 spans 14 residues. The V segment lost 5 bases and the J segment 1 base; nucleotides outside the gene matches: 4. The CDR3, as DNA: TGCAGTGCTCCGCGGACAGGGGGGAACACTGAAGCTTTCTTT. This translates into CSAPRTGGNTEAFF.

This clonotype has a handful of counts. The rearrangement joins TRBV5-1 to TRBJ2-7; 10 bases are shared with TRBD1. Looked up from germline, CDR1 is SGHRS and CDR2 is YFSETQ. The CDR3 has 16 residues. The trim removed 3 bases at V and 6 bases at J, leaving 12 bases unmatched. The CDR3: CASSSTTGTGVVEQYF. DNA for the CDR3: TGCGCCAGCAGCTCGACCACCGGGACAGGGGTCGTCGAGCAGTACTTC.

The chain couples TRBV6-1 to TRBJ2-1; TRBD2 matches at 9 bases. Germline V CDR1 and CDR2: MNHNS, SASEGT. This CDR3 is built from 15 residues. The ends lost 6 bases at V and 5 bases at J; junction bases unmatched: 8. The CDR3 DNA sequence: TGTGCCAGCAGGACCCTTAGACTAGCGGACAATGAGCAGTTCTTC. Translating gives CASRTLRLADNEQFF.

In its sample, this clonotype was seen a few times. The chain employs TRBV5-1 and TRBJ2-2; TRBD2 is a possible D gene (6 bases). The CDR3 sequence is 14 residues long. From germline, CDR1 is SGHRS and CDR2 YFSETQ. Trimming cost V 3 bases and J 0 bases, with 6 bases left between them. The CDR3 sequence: CASSWEANTGELFF. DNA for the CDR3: TGCGCCAGCAGCTGGGAGGCGAACACCGGGGAGCTGTTTTTT.

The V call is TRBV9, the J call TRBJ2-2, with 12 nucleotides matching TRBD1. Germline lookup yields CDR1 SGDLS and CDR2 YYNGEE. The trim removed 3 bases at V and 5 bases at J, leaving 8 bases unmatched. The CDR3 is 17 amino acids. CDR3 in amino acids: CASSERPGQGATGELFF. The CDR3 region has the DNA TGTGCCAGCAGCGAACGCCCGGGACAGGGGGCAACCGGGGAGCTGTTTTTT.

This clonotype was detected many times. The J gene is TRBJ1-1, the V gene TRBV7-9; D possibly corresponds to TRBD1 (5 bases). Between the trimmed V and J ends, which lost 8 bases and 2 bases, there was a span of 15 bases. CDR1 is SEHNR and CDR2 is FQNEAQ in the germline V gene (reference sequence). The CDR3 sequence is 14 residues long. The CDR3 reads CASGWGFVNTEAFF. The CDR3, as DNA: TGTGCCAGCGGTTGGGGGTTCGTCAACACTGAAGCTTTCTTT. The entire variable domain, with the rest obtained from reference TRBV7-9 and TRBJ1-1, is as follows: DTGVSQNPRHKITKRGQNVTFRCDPISEHNRLYWYRQTLGQGPEFLTYFQNEAQLEKSRLLSDRFSAERPKGSFSTLEIQRTEQGDSAMYLCASGWGFVNTEAFFGQGTRLTVV.

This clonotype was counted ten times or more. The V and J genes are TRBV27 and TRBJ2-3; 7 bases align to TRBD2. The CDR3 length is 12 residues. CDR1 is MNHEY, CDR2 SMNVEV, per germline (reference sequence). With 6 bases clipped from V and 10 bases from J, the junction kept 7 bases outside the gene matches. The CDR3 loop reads CASSFERGSQYF. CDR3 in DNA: TGTGCCAGCAGCTTCGAGCGGGGATCGCAGTATTTT.

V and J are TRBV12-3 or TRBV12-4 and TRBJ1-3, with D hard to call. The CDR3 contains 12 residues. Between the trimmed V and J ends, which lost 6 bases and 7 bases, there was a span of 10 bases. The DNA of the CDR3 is TGTGCCAGCAGGCCGTCTAGGAACACCATATATTTT. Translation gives CASRPSRNTIYF.

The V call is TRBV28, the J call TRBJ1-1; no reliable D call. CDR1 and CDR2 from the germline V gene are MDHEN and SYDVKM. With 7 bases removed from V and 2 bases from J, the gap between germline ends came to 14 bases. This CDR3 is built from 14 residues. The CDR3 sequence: CASTPGVFNTEAFF. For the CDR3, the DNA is TGTGCCAGCACTCCCGGGGTGTTCAACACTGAAGCTTTCTTT.

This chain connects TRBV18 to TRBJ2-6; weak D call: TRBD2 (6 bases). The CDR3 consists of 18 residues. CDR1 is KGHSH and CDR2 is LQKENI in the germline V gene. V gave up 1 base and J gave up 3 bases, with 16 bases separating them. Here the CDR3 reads CASSPLSSGGSGANVLTF. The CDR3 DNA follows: TGTGCCAGCTCACCACTTAGTAGCGGAGGGAGTGGGGCCAACGTCCTGACTTTC.

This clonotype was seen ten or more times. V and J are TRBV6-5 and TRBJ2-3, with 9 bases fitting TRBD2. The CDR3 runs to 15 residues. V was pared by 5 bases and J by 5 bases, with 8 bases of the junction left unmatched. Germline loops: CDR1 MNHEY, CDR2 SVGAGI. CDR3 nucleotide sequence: TGTGCCAGCAGTGTGGTAGCGGGGGAGGGAGATACGCAGTATTTT. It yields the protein CASSVVAGEGDTQYF.

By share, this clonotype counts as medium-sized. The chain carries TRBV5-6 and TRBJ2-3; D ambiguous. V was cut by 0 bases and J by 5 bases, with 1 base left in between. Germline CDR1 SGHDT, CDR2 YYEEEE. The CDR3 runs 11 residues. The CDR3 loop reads CASSLVDTQYF. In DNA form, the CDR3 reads TGTGCCAGCAGCTTGGTAGATACGCAGTATTTT.

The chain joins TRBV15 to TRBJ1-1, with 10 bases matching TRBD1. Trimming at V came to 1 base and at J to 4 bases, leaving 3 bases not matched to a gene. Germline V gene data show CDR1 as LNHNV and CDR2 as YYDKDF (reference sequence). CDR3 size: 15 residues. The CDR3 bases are TGTGCCACCAGCAGAGGGGGACAGGGGAGCACTGAAGCTTTCTTT. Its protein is CATSRGGQGSTEAFF.